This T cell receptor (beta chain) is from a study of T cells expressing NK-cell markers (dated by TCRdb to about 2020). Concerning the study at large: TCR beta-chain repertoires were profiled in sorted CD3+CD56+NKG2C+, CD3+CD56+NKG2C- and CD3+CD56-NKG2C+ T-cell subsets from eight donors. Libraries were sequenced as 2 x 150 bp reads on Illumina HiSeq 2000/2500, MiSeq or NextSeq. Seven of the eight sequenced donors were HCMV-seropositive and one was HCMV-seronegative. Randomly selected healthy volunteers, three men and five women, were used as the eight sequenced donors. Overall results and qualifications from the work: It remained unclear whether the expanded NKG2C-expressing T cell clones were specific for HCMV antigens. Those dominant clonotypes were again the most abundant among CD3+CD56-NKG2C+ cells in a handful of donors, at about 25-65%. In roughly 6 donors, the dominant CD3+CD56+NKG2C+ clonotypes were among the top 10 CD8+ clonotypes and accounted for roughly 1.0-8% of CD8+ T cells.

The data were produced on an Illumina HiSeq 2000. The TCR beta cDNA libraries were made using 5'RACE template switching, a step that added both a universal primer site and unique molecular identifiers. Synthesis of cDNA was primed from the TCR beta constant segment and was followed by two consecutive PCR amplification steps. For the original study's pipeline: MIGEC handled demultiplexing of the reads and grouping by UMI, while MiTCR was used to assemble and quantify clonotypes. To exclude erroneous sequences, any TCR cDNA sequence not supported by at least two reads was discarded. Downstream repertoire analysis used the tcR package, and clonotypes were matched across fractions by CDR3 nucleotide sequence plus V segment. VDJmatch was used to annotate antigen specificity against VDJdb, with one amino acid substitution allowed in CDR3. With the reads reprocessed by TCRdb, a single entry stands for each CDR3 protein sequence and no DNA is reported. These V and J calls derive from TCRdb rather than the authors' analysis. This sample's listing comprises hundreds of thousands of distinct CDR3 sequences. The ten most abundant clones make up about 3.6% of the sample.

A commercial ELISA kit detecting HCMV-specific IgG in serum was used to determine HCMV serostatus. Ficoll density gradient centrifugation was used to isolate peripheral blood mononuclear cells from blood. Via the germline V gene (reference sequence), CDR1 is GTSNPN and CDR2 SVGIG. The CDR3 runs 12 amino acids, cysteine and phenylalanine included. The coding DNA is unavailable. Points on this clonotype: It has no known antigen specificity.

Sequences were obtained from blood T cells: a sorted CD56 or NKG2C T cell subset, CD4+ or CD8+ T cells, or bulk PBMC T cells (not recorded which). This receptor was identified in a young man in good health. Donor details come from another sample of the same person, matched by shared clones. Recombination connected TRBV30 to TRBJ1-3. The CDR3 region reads CAWKPTGNTIYF.